Following are 3 T cell receptor beta chains from one sample sequenced in a study of cytomegalovirus exposure and HLA in healthy donors. Some clones are missing from TCRdb's copy, which holds only in-frame ones; the method was immunoSEQ multiplex PCR. The table lists 40,000 to 55,000 clones, just over 85% of them singletons. Material: PBMCs. These receptor sequences come from a woman in her twenties or thirties in good health and CMV-seronegative.

The chain is built from TRBV11-2 and TRBJ2-2; D remains unclear. CDR3 length equals 15 residues. Between the trimmed V and J ends, which lost 1 base and 0 bases, there was a span of 6 bases. Germline V gene sequence: CDR1 SGHAT, CDR2 FQNNGV. CDR3 DNA sequence: TGTGCCAGCAGCTTAGGCGGAACGAACACCGGGGAGCTGTTTTTT. Amino acids: CASSLGGTNTGELFF.

The chain employs TRBV7-2 and TRBJ2-3; possibly TRBD2 for D (6 bases). CDR1 is SGHTA, CDR2 FQGNSA, per germline. The CDR3 has 19 amino acids. V gave up 1 base and J gave up 2 bases, with 22 bases separating them. The chain's CDR3 is CASSLGRGWGGRVTDTQYF. The CDR3 coding sequence is TGTGCCAGCAGCTTAGGGCGGGGTTGGGGTGGCAGAGTCACAGATACGCAGTATTTT. Full variable domain (rest looked up from reference TRBV7-2 and TRBJ2-3): GAGVSQSPSNKVTEKGKDVELRCDPISGHTALYWYRQSLGQGLEFLIYFQGNSAPDKSGLPSDRFSAERTGGSVSTLTIQRTQQEDSAVYLCASSLGRGWGGRVTDTQYFGPGTRLTVL.

This clone was observed a few times. The chain is built from TRBV5-4 and TRBJ2-4, with D possibly TRBD2 on 7 matching bases. The CDR3 totals 15 residues. The V end was cut by 0 bases, the J end by 7 bases, with 14 bases between. Germline CDR1 is SGHNT and CDR2 is YYREEE (reference sequence). CDR3 sequence (DNA): TGTGCCAGCAGCTTGGGAGGGGAGGGGGAGAACATTCAGTACTTC. This translates into CASSLGGEGENIQYF.